Only a few counts were recorded for the clone carrying this T cell receptor beta chain. One junction end disagrees with the germline gene, perhaps due to a read error. The sample belongs to a study of CD8 T cells in ankylosing spondylitis. CDR1 and CDR2 (germline): SGHRS, YFSETQ. CDR3 length: 15 amino acids. TCRdb re-called the 5' RACE reads through MiXCR, storing one row per CDR3 protein. The sample lists about 250,000 distinct CDR3 sequences, 32% seen once, with around 4% in the top ten. The receptor was derived from a male donor with ankylosing spondylitis or in good health (not recorded which). Sequenced input: blood, either unsorted or a sorted T cell fraction (not recorded which). The chain combines TRBV5-1 with TRBJ2-5; 7 bases match TRBD2. The CDR3 sequence: CGSQQVGGTRETQYF. The CDR3, as DNA: TGCGGCAGCCAGCAGGTCGGGGGGACGAGGGAGACCCAGTACTTC. Combining the CDR3 with reference TRBV5-1 and TRBJ2-5 gives the whole variable domain KAGVTQTPRYLIKTRGQQVTLSCSPISGHRSVSWYQQTPGQGLQFLFEYFSETQRNKGNFPGRFSGRQFSNSRSEMNVSTLELGDSALYLCGSQQVGGTRETQYFGPGTRLLVL.